One sample yielded the 21 T cell receptor beta chains listed below, sequenced in a study of T-cell reconstitution after alpha-beta-depleted transplantation in children. TCRbeta library construction was performed incorporating unique molecular identifiers. TCRdb reprocessed the PCR reads with MiXCR, giving one entry per CDR3 protein. Of more than 450,000 distinct CDR3 sequences detected, approximately 20% appear once; the ten largest clones hold roughly 3.3%. This specimen consisted of PBMCs from the stem cell graft donor, obtained from the stem cell graft. The receptors come from a human donor who donated a stem cell graft to a child with acute lymphoblastic leukemia.

The CDR3 coding sequence is TGTGCCAGCAGCGTAGAGCCCCAGGGGACTTCCATGAACACTGAAGCTTTCTTT. Translated: CASSVEPQGTSMNTEAFF. J is TRBJ1-1 and V is TRBV9, with a possible D match to TRBD1 (6 bases). V gave up 0 bases and J gave up 0 bases, with 18 bases separating them. Germline V CDR1 and CDR2: SGDLS, YYNGEE. This CDR3 is 18 amino acids long.

There are a few counts of this clonotype. This chain joins TRBV20-1 and TRBJ2-1, with D uncertain. This CDR3 has 13 residues. Germline loops: CDR1 DFQATT, CDR2 SNEGSKA (reference sequence). V lost 6 bases, J lost 3 bases, and 12 bases lay in between. The CDR3 spells CSAHIKVYNEQFF. DNA of the CDR3: TGCAGTGCCCATATAAAGGTCTACAATGAGCAGTTCTTC.

This clonotype has just a few counts. This chain links TRBV20-1 with TRBJ2-1; D is unclear. The CDR3 has 15 amino acids. CDR1 is DFQATT and CDR2 is SNEGSKA in the germline V gene (reference sequence). The germline V and J ends were trimmed by 1 base and 3 bases, with 13 bases remaining between them. The CDR3 nucleotides read TGCAGTGCTAGAGCGGGCGAGACGTTCTACAATGAGCAGTTCTTC. As protein: CSARAGETFYNEQFF.

This clonotype was seen a handful of times. The V gene is TRBV5-1, the J gene TRBJ2-1, with D possibly matching TRBD1 (5 bases). The germline CDR1 and CDR2 sequences are SGHRS and YFSETQ. The ends were cut back, 8 bases at V and 4 bases at J, with 19 bases in the middle. The CDR3 runs 15 residues. CDR3 residues: CASRQGPNLYNEQFF. In DNA form, the CDR3 reads TGCGCCAGTCGGCAGGGCCCAAACCTATACAATGAGCAGTTCTTC.

This clonotype occurred a few times. This chain uses TRBV5-6 with TRBJ2-7; D is ambiguous. The germline V gene has CDR1 SGHDT and CDR2 YYEEEE. The CDR3 is made up of 13 amino acids. Between the trimmed V and J ends, which lost 6 bases and 6 bases, there was a span of 16 bases. Here the CDR3 DNA reads TGTGCCAGCACCACGGACGGCTCGGGCGAGCAGTACTTC. Its protein product is CASTTDGSGEQYF.

The rearrangement links TRBV29-1 to TRBJ2-5, with a possible D match to TRBD2 (5 bases). Between the trimmed V and J ends, which lost 6 bases and 2 bases, there was a span of 10 bases. Germline CDR1 is SQVTM and CDR2 is ANQGSEA. The CDR3 runs to 12 residues. Here the CDR3 reads CSVDSPQETQYF. DNA for the CDR3: TGCAGCGTGGACTCTCCTCAAGAGACCCAGTACTTC.

Only a few counts were recorded for this clonotype. The rearrangement links TRBV6-5 to TRBJ2-7, with D possibly TRBD1 on 5 matching bases. Per the germline V gene, CDR1 is MNHEY and CDR2 is SVGAGI. The CDR3 length is 16 residues. V was pared by 4 bases and J by 2 bases, with 18 bases between. The CDR3 bases are TGTGCCAGCAGTTCCGCCTGGGGCCCACGGACCTACGAGCAGTACTTC. Amino acid sequence: CASSSAWGPRTYEQYF.

The chain links TRBV13 to TRBJ1-2, with D maybe TRBD1 (6 bases). The CDR3 consists of 15 residues. Trimming removed 5 bases at V and 2 bases at J, with 15 bases between. Germline V gene sequence: CDR1 PRHDT, CDR2 FYEKMQ (reference sequence). This CDR3 reads CASSARDTSNYGYTF. In DNA form, the CDR3 reads TGTGCCAGCAGCGCCCGGGACACGTCGAACTATGGCTACACCTTC.

This clonotype was counted a few times. The V and J genes are TRBV12-3 or TRBV12-4 and TRBJ1-5; TRBD1 is a possible D gene (5 bases). CDR3 length equals 16 residues. The ends were cut back, 3 bases at V and 0 bases at J, with 12 bases in the middle. The DNA for the CDR3 is TGTGCCAGCAGTTTCTATATAGGACATAGCAATCAGCCCCAGCATTTT. It codes for CASSFYIGHSNQPQHF.

The rearrangement uses TRBV5-1 and TRBJ2-1; 9 bases line up with TRBD2. Germline V gene lookup returns CDR1 SGHRS and CDR2 YFSETQ. The CDR3 consists of 19 residues. The V and J ends lost 5 bases and 2 bases, in that order; junction bases with no gene match: 17. CDR3 loop: CASSGTGTSTSGPYNEQFF. The DNA of the CDR3 is TGCGCCAGCAGTGGGACCGGGACTAGCACCTCAGGGCCCTACAATGAGCAGTTCTTC.

This clonotype was counted many times. This sequence joins TRBV6-1 and TRBJ2-2; D is perhaps TRBD2 (5 bases). The CDR3 loop spans 13 amino acids. The V end was cut by 8 bases, the J end by 10 bases, with 17 bases between. CDR1 MNHNS and CDR2 SASEGT come from the germline V gene. This CDR3 is CASSGGARPELFF. The CDR3, as DNA: TGTGCCAGCTCCGGAGGCGCCCGCCCGGAGCTGTTTTTT.

The chain recombines TRBV18 with TRBJ1-1, with D unresolved. This CDR3 comprises 16 residues. The germline V gene has CDR1 KGHSH and CDR2 LQKENI. Trimming removed 1 base at V and 2 bases at J, with 14 bases between. CDR3 nucleotides: TGTGCCAGCTCACCACTTTCAGGTCTCTCCAACACTGAAGCTTTCTTT. This sequence encodes CASSPLSGLSNTEAFF.

The chain combines TRBV20-1 with TRBJ2-2; D is unclear. The V gene lost 0 bases and the J gene lost 7 bases, with 6 bases spanning the gap. Germline CDR1 DFQATT, CDR2 SNEGSKA (reference sequence). The length of the CDR3 is 12 residues. This CDR3 is CSARDDRGELFF. The CDR3 DNA reads TGCAGTGCTAGAGATGACCGCGGGGAGCTGTTTTTT.

This clonotype was picked up a small number of times. The V call is TRBV11-2, the J call TRBJ2-1; perhaps TRBD2 as D (5 bases). This CDR3 has 16 residues. Trimming removed 2 bases at V and 2 bases at J, with 13 bases between. The germline gives CDR1 SGHAT, CDR2 FQNNGV. The CDR3 here is CASSLSGRQTYNEQFF. CDR3 nucleotides: TGTGCCAGCAGCTTAAGCGGCAGGCAAACCTACAATGAGCAGTTCTTC. The variable domain in full, completed from reference TRBV11-2 and TRBJ2-1, reads EAGVAQSPRYKIIEKRQSVAFWCNPISGHATLYWYQQILGQGPKLLIQFQNNGVVDDSQLPKDRFSAERLKGVDSTLKIQPAKLEDSAVYLCASSLSGRQTYNEQFFGPGTRLTVL.

This clonotype was picked up a small number of times. The rearrangement joins TRBV7-8 to TRBJ2-6; TRBD2 agrees at 13 bases. V dropped 4 bases and J dropped 0; count of bases not matched to a gene: 6. The germline V gene has CDR1 SGHVS and CDR2 FQNEAQ. The CDR3 runs to 19 residues. As DNA, the CDR3 is TGTGCCAGCAGCTCGCAGGGACTAGCGGGACGCTCTGGGGCCAACGTCCTGACTTTC. Its protein is CASSSQGLAGRSGANVLTF.

Written as DNA, the CDR3 is TGCGCCAGCAGCTTGGCTAGCGGGAGGGCCAACGAGCAGTACTTC. As protein: CASSLASGRANEQYF. This chain joins TRBV5-1 and TRBJ2-7, with 12 bases that match TRBD2. V shed 0 bases and J 5 bases; nucleotides not matched to a gene: 3. There are 15 residues in the CDR3. Germline V lookup: CDR1 SGHRS, CDR2 YFSETQ.

This chain connects TRBV12-3 or TRBV12-4 to TRBJ1-5; 11 nucleotides agree with TRBD1. The CDR3 is made up of 14 amino acids. J gave up 6 bases and V 6 bases, and 4 bases lay outside the gene matches. The CDR3 here is CASRLGQGAQPQHF. The DNA of the CDR3 is TGTGCCAGCAGACTTGGACAGGGGGCTCAGCCCCAGCATTTT.

This clonotype was recorded a few times. The V gene is TRBV11-1, the J gene TRBJ2-7, with 11 bases aligning to TRBD2. CDR1 is SGHAT and CDR2 is FQDESV in the germline V gene (reference sequence). The CDR3 sequence is 18 residues long. V lost 5 bases to trimming and J lost 0 bases; unmatched junction nucleotides: 12. CDR3 in amino acids: CASSHPTSGKGTSYEQYF. CDR3 DNA sequence: TGTGCCAGCAGCCACCCGACTAGCGGGAAGGGAACCTCCTACGAGCAGTACTTC.

The chain recombines TRBV15 with TRBJ2-1, with D perhaps TRBD1 (6 bases). Looked up from germline, CDR1 is LNHNV and CDR2 is YYDKDF (reference sequence). The CDR3 consists of 15 residues. Trimming shortened V by 5 bases and J by 6 bases, and 17 bases separated the two germline ends. CDR3 residues: CATSRDRGQSNEQFF. The CDR3 DNA reads TGTGCCACCAGCCGCGATAGGGGACAATCCAATGAGCAGTTCTTC.

This clonotype was seen a handful of times. This chain joins TRBV20-1 and TRBJ2-1; 7 positions agree with TRBD2. The CDR3 sequence is 14 residues long. J gave up 9 bases and V 5 bases, and 13 bases lay outside the gene matches. CDR1 is DFQATT, CDR2 SNEGSKA, per germline (reference sequence). In nucleotides, the CDR3 is TGCAGTGCTCCAGCCGGACTAGTACTGAGTGAGCAGTTCTTC. Protein sequence: CSAPAGLVLSEQFF.

This clonotype was counted only a few times. The rearrangement joins TRBV11-1 to TRBJ2-3; 7 bases fit TRBD1. The CDR3 is 19 amino acids. Per germline, CDR1 SGHAT and CDR2 FQDESV (reference sequence). Losses at the gene ends were 5 bases for V and 7 bases for J; bases not matched to a gene: 24. The CDR3 DNA is TGTGCCAGCAGCAACACCAACCCACCACGGGACAGACCCACCTATACGCAGTATTTT. Translating gives CASSNTNPPRDRPTYTQYF.